The 4 T cell receptor beta chains presented below share a single source sample, sequenced in a study of beta chain features in type 1 diabetes. The study reverse transcribed the entire isolated RNA, so it sequenced expressed TCRB transcripts. Data came from immunoSEQ multiplex PCR; TCRdb stores just in-frame clones and leaves some out. Of about 450,000 clones in the sample, roughly an eighth are singletons; the top ten hold approximately 0.05%. The sequenced material came from naive CD4+ T cells from blood. The receptors derive from a woman in her late teens or twenties in good health.

The chain is built from TRBV27 and TRBJ1-1, with TRBD1 matching over 8 bases. The junction had 7 bases not matched to a gene; V was cut back by 0 bases and J by 1 base. Germline lookup yields CDR1 MNHEY and CDR2 SMNVEV (reference sequence). CDR3 length equals 17 residues. The CDR3 coding sequence is TGTGCCAGCAGTTTATCTCGGACAGGGCTGGGGAACACTGAAGCTTTCTTT. Protein product: CASSLSRTGLGNTEAFF.

The chain recombines TRBV28 with TRBJ1-2; D uncertain. The V gene lost 4 bases and the J gene lost 5 bases, with 11 bases spanning the gap. Per the germline V gene, CDR1 is MDHEN and CDR2 is SYDVKM. The CDR3 is made up of 13 amino acids. The CDR3 loop reads CASSYPPKYGYTF. CDR3 DNA sequence: TGTGCCAGCAGTTACCCCCCCAAATATGGCTACACCTTC.

J is TRBJ1-1 and V is TRBV7-2; a possible D gene is TRBD1 (6 bases). V was shortened by 5 bases and J by 5 bases, with 12 bases between the two germline ends. In germline, CDR1 is SGHTA, CDR2 FQGNSA. The CDR3 totals 13 residues. The CDR3: CASSPQGYTEAFF. The DNA for the CDR3 is TGTGCCAGCAGCCCCCAGGGGTATACTGAAGCTTTCTTT.

The V call is TRBV21-1, the J call TRBJ2-7; the listed D gene, TRBD2, was not tested against the DNA. TRBV21-1 is a documented pseudogene. The CDR3 is 14 residues long. The CDR3 DNA reads as TGTGCCAGCAGCATTAGCGGGGCAACCTACGAGCAGTACTTC. Its translation is CASSISGATYEQYF.